This T cell receptor beta chain was documented in a study of blood T cell repertoires in COVID-19. Study-level information: Specimens from acute and convalescent COVID-19 originated in the United States, Italy and Spain. PBMCs, B-cell-depleted T cells, or T cells provided the cDNA or gDNA that made up the material.

Authors' data handling: It was from reference gene primer amplification that nucleated cell counts were estimated. The table came from immunoSEQ multiplex PCR; TCRdb's copy has only in-frame clones and leaves some out. That table is the source of V, J and clone size, and D and trimming were worked out from the DNA. This repertoire shows some 100,000 clones, more than 75% found once; its top ten account for around a tenth. The material sequenced was peripheral blood. This sequence originates from a man aged 45 to 65 with acute or convalescent COVID-19.

The CDR3 loop reads CASSATGNSNQPQHF. CDR3 DNA sequence: TGTGCCAGCAGCGCGACAGGGAATAGCAATCAGCCCCAGCATTTT. The V gene is TRBV9, the J gene TRBJ1-5; TRBD1 aligns across 7 bases. Losses at the gene ends were 3 bases for V and 0 bases for J; bases not matched to a gene: 3. The germline CDR1 and CDR2 sequences are SGDLS and YYNGEE. The CDR3 runs 15 residues.